The clone carrying this T cell receptor beta chain was counted only a few times. No antigen is known for it. These data come from a study of identical twins. The CDR3 sequence is 11 residues long. In germline, CDR1 is LNHNV, CDR2 YYDKDF (reference sequence). The ends were cut back, 8 bases at V and 6 bases at J, with 10 bases in the middle. Findings and limits, study-wide: Fewer insertions marked abundant cord blood beta clonotypes; young adult naive trended weakly, memory not at all.

TCRdb ran MiXCR on the 5' RACE reads and lists one entry per CDR3 protein. The sample includes approximately 500,000 distinct CDR3 sequences, 24% of them seen just once. The same sample was also studied in work on T cells expressing NK-cell markers. That study reports: Dominance of the CD3+CD56-NKG2C+ fraction by these clonotypes also held in several donors.

The sample taken for sequencing was CD4+ T cells sorted from blood. The source of this sequence is a woman between 18 and 29 years old in good health. The chain employs TRBV15 and TRBJ1-2; D ambiguous. The CDR3 region is CATGEENGYTF. CDR3 DNA: TGTGCCACCGGGGAGGAGAATGGCTACACCTTC. The full variable domain, with the rest looked up from reference TRBV15 and TRBJ1-2, is DAMVIQNPRYQVTQFGKPVTLSCSQTLNHNVMYWYQQKSSQAPKLLFHYYDKDFNNEADTPDNFQSRRPNTSFCFLDIRSPGLGDTAMYLCATGEENGYTFGSGTRLTVV.